This TCR beta chain derives from a study of cytomegalovirus exposure and HLA in healthy donors. While unrecorded immune exposures were likely, the donors were nominally healthy when sampled. Germline V gene data show CDR1 as SGHDT and CDR2 as YYEEEE. The length of the CDR3 is 17 residues. Trimming at V came to 3 bases and at J to 3 bases, leaving 7 bases not matched to a gene. PCR was performed using 60 Vbeta and 13 Jbeta primers. TCRdb keeps only in-frame clones here, not all; method: immunoSEQ multiplex PCR. Of around 190,000 clones in the sample, around three quarters were seen once. The chain recombines TRBV5-6 with TRBJ1-4; 11 nucleotides agree with TRBD1. The sample comprised PBMCs. This sequence was found in a woman aged 18-29 years in good health and CMV-seronegative. CDR3 sequence reads: CASSWDRGALANEKLFF. The CDR3 DNA follows: TGTGCCAGCAGCTGGGACAGGGGGGCTTTGGCTAATGAAAAACTGTTTTTT.